A single sample is the source of the 5 T cell receptor beta chains below, sequenced in a study of radiotherapy plus CTLA-4 blockade in lung cancer. Sequenced by immunoSEQ multiplex PCR; TCRdb stores in-frame clones only, minus some. The table shows some 110,000 clones, with around 84% occurring only once. The sample in question was peripheral blood, obtained from a patient treated with radiotherapy plus ipilimumab. Source of these receptors: a human donor with non-small cell lung cancer that progressed on radiotherapy plus ipilimumab. Some clones in this sample may be carry-over from other donors' samples.

The J gene is TRBJ2-1, the V gene TRBV7-2, with D uncertain. Germline assignment: CDR1 SGHTA and CDR2 FQGNSA. This CDR3 region has 15 residues. V gave up 1 base and J gave up 8 bases, with 15 bases separating them. CDR3 loop: CASSLESPLRHEQFF. The CDR3 nucleotides are TGTGCCAGCAGCTTAGAGTCTCCGTTGAGGCATGAGCAGTTCTTC.

This clone was detected only once. V usage is TRBV5-4 and J usage is TRBJ2-7; 7 positions agree with TRBD1. The CDR3 totals 13 residues. The germline CDR1 and CDR2 sequences are SGHNT and YYREEE (reference sequence). V was clipped by 4 bases and J by 3 bases; unmatched bases: 4. The CDR3: CASSPGQVYEQYF. The CDR3, as DNA: TGTGCCAGCAGCCCCGGACAGGTCTACGAGCAGTACTTC.

The chain recombines TRBV18 with TRBJ1-4, with D maybe TRBD1 (5 bases). The V end lost 3 bases, the J end lost 8 bases, and 19 bases lay between the germline ends. This CDR3 comprises 16 residues. CDR1 and CDR2 from the germline V gene are KGHSH and LQKENI. Here the CDR3 reads CASSPSLPQGGEKLFF. The CDR3 nucleotides are TGTGCCAGCTCACCCTCGCTACCTCAGGGTGGGGAAAAACTGTTTTTT.

This clone came up a few times. This sequence joins TRBV6-1 and TRBJ1-3; 7 bases agree with TRBD1. This CDR3 spans 15 amino acids. After removal of 2 bases from V and 1 base from J, the junction contained 2 bases not matched to a gene. The V gene's germline CDR1 is MNHNS and CDR2 SASEGT. This CDR3 reads CASSETQGSGNTIYF. The CDR3 DNA reads as TGTGCCAGCAGTGAAACACAGGGGTCTGGAAACACCATATATTTT.

The V and J genes are TRBV4-2 and TRBJ1-5, with a tentative D call TRBD1 (5 bases). Germline V gives CDR1 LGHNA, CDR2 YNFKEQ. The CDR3 runs to 19 residues. Trimming took off 2 bases at V and 0 bases at J, with 20 bases between the two ends. The CDR3 sequence: CASSQIPGARGISNQPQHF. Written as DNA, the CDR3 is TGTGCCAGCAGCCAAATCCCTGGGGCACGGGGAATTAGCAATCAGCCCCAGCATTTT.